These T cell receptor beta chains were read from a single sample in a study of blood T cell repertoires in COVID-19. Some clones are missing from TCRdb's copy, which holds only in-frame ones; the method was immunoSEQ multiplex PCR. The sample has some 150,000 clones, 75% to 85% seen once; the top ten hold 7% to 9%. The sequenced material came from peripheral blood. The receptor set was obtained from a human donor with acute or convalescent COVID-19. The donor label of this sample is uncertain. Each CDR3 is given with its conserved first and last residue. Fields, in order: J gene, clone size, V gene, D gene, CDR3 DNA, CDR3 protein. The D gene is left open where the match is weak. The size field is filled for only some rows; it gives once, few, many or a size class.

>TRBJ1-3|once|TRBV6-5|NA
TGTGCCAGCTCCGAAGGGAGTACGGGAAACACCATATATTTT
CASSEGSTGNTIYF
>TRBJ2-3|NA|TRBV18|NA
TGTGCCAGCTCTCACCAAGACGGGAGCACAGATACGCAGTATTTT
CASSHQDGSTDTQYF
>TRBJ2-2|NA|TRBV30|TRBD1
TGTGCCTGGAGTCTCCACCGACCGGGACAGGGGATCGGGGAGCTGTTTTTT
CAWSLHRPGQGIGELFF
>TRBJ1-2|NA|TRBV6-1|NA
TGTGCCAGCAGTGAAGGGGGGAGGCCTTACTATGGCTACACCTTC
CASSEGGRPYYGYTF
>TRBJ1-5|NA|TRBV24-1|NA
TGTGCCACCAGTGATGAACAGGCGGCTCGGCCCCAGCATTTT
CATSDEQAARPQHF
>TRBJ2-7|NA|TRBV7-9|TRBD1
TGTGCCAGCAGCTCATCCGACAGGGGGTACGAGCAGTACTTC
CASSSSDRGYEQYF
>TRBJ1-6|NA|TRBV5-6|NA
TGTGCCAGCAGCTCCGGGAAAATTAATTCACCCCTCCACTTT
CASSSGKINSPLHF
>TRBJ2-2|NA|TRBV19|NA
TGTGCCAGTAGTATTGGGACTCGCACCGGGGAGCTGTTTTTT
CASSIGTRTGELFF
>TRBJ1-5|NA|TRBV2|NA
TGTGCCAGCAGGCAGGGGCAGGGTGGGCAGCCCCAGCATTTT
CASRQGQGGQPQHF
>TRBJ1-2|many|TRBV4-1|NA
TGCGCCAGCAGCCAAGGCCACTACTTACAGGGAACCTATGGCTACACCTTC
CASSQGHYLQGTYGYTF
>TRBJ1-6|few|TRBV18|NA
TGTGCCAGCTCACCAACAGGGATGGATTCACCCCTCCACTTT
CASSPTGMDSPLHF
>TRBJ1-4|NA|TRBV5-6|TRBD1
TGTGCCAGCAGCCCTGTGGGGACAGGGCGCGAAAAACTGTTTTTT
CASSPVGTGREKLFF
>TRBJ2-1|NA|TRBV28|TRBD1
TGTGCCAGCAGTATCGCAGGGGGTGAGCAGTTCTTC
CASSIAGGEQFF
>TRBJ1-1|NA|TRBV4-2|TRBD1
TGTGCCAGCTGTACGGACAGGGTAGGGGTCGCGGTCATGAACACTGAAGCTTTCTTT
CASCTDRVGVAVMNTEAFF
>TRBJ1-6|NA|TRBV19|NA
TGTGCCAGTAGCACGGCAGTACAGTATAATTCACCCCTCCACTTT
CASSTAVQYNSPLHF
>TRBJ2-5|NA|TRBV7-6|NA
TGTGCCAGCAGCGGAAGCCTGGACGACAGCAAAGAGACCCAGTACTTC
CASSGSLDDSKETQYF
>TRBJ1-2|NA|TRBV5-1|TRBD1
TGCGCCAGCCAGGGACAGGGAGAGTATGGCTACACCTTC
CASQGQGEYGYTF
>TRBJ1-1|NA|TRBV12-3/TRBV12-4|NA
TGTGCCAGCAGTTGGCGGGAGGGCACTGAAGCTTTCTTT
CASSWREGTEAFF
>TRBJ1-1|NA|TRBV20-1|NA
TGCAGTGCTAGTGTAACGGTGAACACTGAAGCTTTCTTT
CSASVTVNTEAFF
>TRBJ2-2|NA|TRBV4-1|NA
TGCGCCAGCAGCCCCAGGGCCCTGGCTGCCGGGGAGCTGTTTTTT
CASSPRALAAGELFF
>TRBJ2-2|few|TRBV27|TRBD1
TGTGCCAGCAGTTTGAGACAGGGAGTTTCGGGGAACACCGGGGAGCTGTTTTTT
CASSLRQGVSGNTGELFF
>TRBJ1-1|NA|TRBV5-1|TRBD1
TGCGCCAGCAGCGCGGGACAGAACAGGAACACTGAAGCTTTCTTT
CASSAGQNRNTEAFF
>TRBJ1-6|NA|TRBV3-1/TRBV3-2|TRBD1
TGTGCCAGCAGCCGCCGGACAGGGGAAGGTAATTCACCCCTCCACTTT
CASSRRTGEGNSPLHF
>TRBJ1-4|NA|TRBV7-8|NA
TGTGCCAGCAGCTGCCCACCCGGGGGGGTTTCGTGTGAAAAACTGTTTTTT
CASSCPPGGVSCEKLFF
>TRBJ1-2|NA|TRBV19|TRBD1
TGTGCCAGTATTACTCCAGGGGGCGGCGGCTATGGCTACACCTTC
CASITPGGGGYGYTF
>TRBJ1-5|NA|TRBV27|NA
TGTGCCAGCAGTTTATTAGGGGGCAATCAGCCCCAGCATTTT
CASSLLGGNQPQHF
>TRBJ2-1|once|TRBV3-1/TRBV3-2|NA
TGTGCCAGCAGCCAAGATTGGGGTAGGGGCGGCAATGAGCAGTTCTTC
CASSQDWGRGGNEQFF
>TRBJ1-5|once|TRBV27|NA
TGTGCCAGCAGTTTGGGAGTAAGCAATCAGCCCCAGCATTTT
CASSLGVSNQPQHF
>TRBJ1-1|NA|TRBV20-1|TRBD1
TGCAGTGCTAGCGGGACAGGGGCTTTCTTT
CSASGTGAFF
>TRBJ1-1|NA|TRBV3-1/TRBV3-2|NA
TGTGCCAGCAGCCAAGATGGCAGCGTCAACACTGAAGCTTTCTTT
CASSQDGSVNTEAFF
>TRBJ2-1|NA|TRBV2|NA
TGTGCCAGCAGTGAAGACGGGGCCTACAATGAGCAGTTCTTC
CASSEDGAYNEQFF
>TRBJ1-6|NA|TRBV5-1|NA
TGCGCCAGCAGCTTGACCAGGGCGGATTCACCCCTCCACTTT
CASSLTRADSPLHF
>TRBJ1-5|once|TRBV25-1|NA
TGTGCCAGCAGTGAAGACACAGTTAATCAGCCCCAGCATTTT
CASSEDTVNQPQHF
>TRBJ1-2|NA|TRBV24-1|NA
TGTGCCACCAGTGCCGGGGAGAGTGGCTACACCTTC
CATSAGESGYTF
>TRBJ2-2|few|TRBV11-1|NA
TGTGCCAGCAGCGAGGGGGGGCGAGGCACCGGGGAGCTGTTTTTT
CASSEGGRGTGELFF
>TRBJ1-6|NA|TRBV11-2|NA
TGTGCCAGCAGCTTGTGGCAGAATAATTCACCCCTCCACTTT
CASSLWQNNSPLHF
>TRBJ1-1|NA|TRBV6-5|NA
TGTGCCAGCAGTTACTCGGCAGGGGCGGAAGAAGAAGCTTTCTTT
CASSYSAGAEEEAFF
>TRBJ1-1|NA|TRBV3-1/TRBV3-2|NA
TGTGCCAGCAGCCCATCAGGAGGGCAGGGCACTGAAGCTTTCTTT
CASSPSGGQGTEAFF
>TRBJ2-2|NA|TRBV19|NA
TGTGCCAGTAGTTTCCACACCGGCGGGGACGGGGAGCTGTTTTTT
CASSFHTGGDGELFF
>TRBJ1-1|NA|TRBV5-1|TRBD1
TGCGCCAGCAGCTTTTCTCCGGGACAGGTGAACACTGAAGCTTTCTTT
CASSFSPGQVNTEAFF
>TRBJ2-5|NA|TRBV6-5|TRBD2
TGTGCCAGCAGTTTGGGGGAGGGAGGAGAGACCCAGTACTTC
CASSLGEGGETQYF
>TRBJ1-1|NA|TRBV5-6|NA
TGTGCCAGCAGCATGAGGACTGAAGCTTTCTTT
CASSMRTEAFF